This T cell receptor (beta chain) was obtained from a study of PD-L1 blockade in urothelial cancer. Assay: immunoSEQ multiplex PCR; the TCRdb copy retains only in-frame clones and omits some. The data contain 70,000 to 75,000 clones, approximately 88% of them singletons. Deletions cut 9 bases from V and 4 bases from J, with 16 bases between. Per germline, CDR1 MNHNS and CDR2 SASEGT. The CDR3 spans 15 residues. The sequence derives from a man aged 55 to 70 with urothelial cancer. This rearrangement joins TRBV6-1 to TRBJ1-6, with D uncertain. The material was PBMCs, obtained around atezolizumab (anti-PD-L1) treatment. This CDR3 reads CASNLSREYNSPLHF. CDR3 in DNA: TGTGCCAGTAATCTATCCCGGGAGTATAATTCACCCCTCCACTTT.